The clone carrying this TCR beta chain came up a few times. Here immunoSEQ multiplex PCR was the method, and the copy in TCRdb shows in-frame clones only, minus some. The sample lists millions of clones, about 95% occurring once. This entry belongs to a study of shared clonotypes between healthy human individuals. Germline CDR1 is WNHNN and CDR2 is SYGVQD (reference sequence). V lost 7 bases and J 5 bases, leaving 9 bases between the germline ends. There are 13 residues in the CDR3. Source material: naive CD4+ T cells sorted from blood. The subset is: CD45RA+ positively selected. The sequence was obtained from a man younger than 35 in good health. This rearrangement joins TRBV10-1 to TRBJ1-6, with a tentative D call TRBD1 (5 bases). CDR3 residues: CASKDTDNSPLHF. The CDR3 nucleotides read TGCGCCAGCAAGGACACGGATAATTCACCCCTCCACTTT.